These 8 T cell receptor beta chains share one sample of origin, sequenced in a study of T-cell reconstitution after alpha-beta-depleted transplantation in children. TCRbeta library preparation incorporated unique molecular identifiers. In TCRdb, the PCR reads were re-called with MiXCR into one record per CDR3 protein. Of about 830,000 distinct CDR3 sequences listed, under 20% were seen once; the top ten hold just under 5%. Sequencing used PBMCs, mostly from graft donor cells, obtained 360 days after TCRalphabeta/CD19-depleted stem cell transplant. The receptors stem from a male patient younger than 18 who had a stem cell transplant for acute lymphoblastic leukemia, so the T cells may come from the graft donor.

The chain carries TRBV18 and TRBJ1-1, with TRBD1 matching over 7 bases. CDR3 length: 18 residues. CDR1 and CDR2 (germline): KGHSH, LQKENI. Trimming at V came to 1 base and at J to 6 bases, leaving 17 bases not matched to a gene. CDR3 sequence reads: CASSPLNSGTVKGPEAFF. The CDR3 DNA follows: TGTGCCAGCTCACCACTTAACTCCGGGACAGTGAAAGGGCCTGAAGCTTTCTTT.

The V and J genes are TRBV4-1 and TRBJ2-7; D assignment may be TRBD1 or TRBD2 (5 bases each). Germline CDR1 and CDR2: MGHRA and YSYEKL. The CDR3 runs to 17 residues. V dropped 3 bases and J dropped 2 bases, with 20 bases sitting between them. DNA of the CDR3: TGCGCCAGCAGCCAGGCCCGGGACCCGGTGTGGGCCTACGAGCAGTACTTC. Its translation is CASSQARDPVWAYEQYF.

This clonotype was recorded a few times. The gene calls are TRBV10-3 and TRBJ2-5; 11 bases fit TRBD2. The CDR3 length is 15 residues. The ends lost 3 bases at V and 4 bases at J; junction bases unmatched: 4. CDR1 ENHRY and CDR2 SYGVKD come from the germline V gene. The DNA for the CDR3 is TGTGCCATCAGTGAAGATAGCGGGAGGGCAGAGACCCAGTACTTC. Its translation is CAISEDSGRAETQYF.

The chain carries TRBV5-1 and TRBJ2-5; D is perhaps TRBD1 or TRBD2 (6 bases each). The CDR3 runs to 19 residues. The germline V and J ends were trimmed by 4 bases and 2 bases, with 27 bases remaining between them. The V gene's germline CDR1 is SGHRS and CDR2 YFSETQ. The chain's CDR3 is CASSPRNRGGGILQETQYF. CDR3 bases: TGCGCCAGCAGCCCTCGAAACCGAGGGGGAGGAATACTGCAAGAGACCCAGTACTTC.

This clonotype has more than one count but fewer than ten. This chain connects TRBV2 to TRBJ2-7; D is unclear. The germline V gene has CDR1 SNHLY and CDR2 FYNNEI. The CDR3 extends over 12 amino acids. V was clipped by 7 bases and J by 0 bases, with 7 bases between them. CDR3 in amino acids: CASTGISYEQYF. The DNA for the CDR3 is TGTGCCAGCACTGGCATCTCCTACGAGCAGTACTTC.

At least ten counts were recorded for this clonotype. The gene calls are TRBV5-1 and TRBJ2-2; D gene ambiguous. CDR3 length: 16 amino acids. Germline CDR1 reads SGHRS; CDR2 reads YFSETQ. Between the trimmed V and J ends, which lost 1 base and 0 bases, there was a span of 10 bases. The CDR3 DNA follows: TGCGCCAGCAGCTTGTATCGCGTCGCGAACACCGGGGAGCTGTTTTTT. It translates to CASSLYRVANTGELFF.

V gene TRBV5-1 combines with J gene TRBJ1-6; D ambiguous. Trimming stripped 4 bases from V and 5 bases from J, with 4 bases between. The CDR3 totals 12 residues. Germline V gene sequence: CDR1 SGHRS, CDR2 YFSETQ. CDR3 sequence reads: CASSINNSPLHF. CDR3 sequence (DNA): TGCGCCAGCAGCATCAATAATTCACCCCTCCACTTT.

The sample holds many counts of this clonotype. The chain is built from TRBV5-1 and TRBJ2-3; D unclear. The germline V gene encodes CDR1 SGHRS and CDR2 YFSETQ. The CDR3 extends over 13 amino acids. Trimming took off 4 bases at V and 2 bases at J, with 8 bases between the two ends. DNA of the CDR3: TGCGCCAGCAGCGCAGACCTCACAGATACGCAGTATTTT. It encodes CASSADLTDTQYF.